The 30 T cell receptor beta chains presented below share a single source sample, sequenced in a study of CD8 T cells in ankylosing spondylitis. TCRdb reanalysed the 5' RACE reads using MiXCR and keeps one entry per CDR3 protein. The sample comprises about 260,000 distinct CDR3 sequences, about 19% of which are singletons, and around 7.8% rests with the top ten. The sample taken for sequencing was blood, either unsorted or a sorted T cell fraction (not recorded which). The receptors originated from a male donor with ankylosing spondylitis or in good health (not recorded which).

This clonotype has a handful of counts. The rearrangement joins TRBV28 to TRBJ1-2, with D unclear. The CDR3 contains 15 residues. Germline values: CDR1 MDHEN, CDR2 SYDVKM. V was cut by 6 bases and J by 2 bases, with 16 bases left in between. CDR3 region: CASSPWFRRNYGYTF. The CDR3, as DNA: TGTGCCAGCAGCCCTTGGTTTCGCAGGAACTATGGCTACACCTTC.

In regard to this clonotype: Compared with germline, one end of the junction differs, possibly owing to a read error. The chain employs TRBV24-1 and TRBJ2-5; 7 bases agree with TRBD1. This CDR3 comprises 16 residues. The germline gives CDR1 KGHDR, CDR2 SFDVKD. The CDR3 region is CATSDPGGVYQEAQYF. As DNA, the CDR3 is TGTGCCACCAGTGATCCAGGGGGTGTGTACCAAGAGGCCCAGTACTTC.

This clonotype was observed a few times. This sequence joins TRBV12-3 or TRBV12-4 and TRBJ1-2; D ambiguous. V lost 0 bases, J lost 7 bases, and 6 bases lay in between. The CDR3 has 12 residues. The CDR3, as DNA: TGTGCCAGCAGTTTAGCGCGGAGTGGCTACACCTTC. Translation: CASSLARSGYTF.

There are many counts of this clonotype. The chain couples TRBV12-3 or TRBV12-4 to TRBJ2-5, with D possibly being TRBD2 (6 bases). The CDR3 totals 13 residues. V lost 6 bases and J lost 2, with 10 bases in between. The chain's CDR3 is CASSFRGQETQYF. The CDR3 nucleotides read TGTGCCAGCAGCTTTCGGGGGCAAGAGACCCAGTACTTC.

This clonotype occurred a few times. In DNA form, the CDR3 reads TGTGCCAGCAGTTCGGGTGTGGTTGCGACTAATGAAAAACTGTTTTTT. Protein sequence: CASSSGVVATNEKLFF. This chain uses TRBV2 with TRBJ1-4; no clear D. The CDR3 has 16 residues. V was pared by 5 bases and J by 2 bases, with 15 bases between. Per the germline V gene, CDR1 is SNHLY and CDR2 is FYNNEI.

This clonotype occurred many times. This chain uses TRBV5-1 with TRBJ2-1, with 9 bases aligning to TRBD2. Germline V gene sequence: CDR1 SGHRS, CDR2 YFSETQ. With V trimmed by 0 bases and J by 2 bases, 3 bases remained unmatched. CDR3 length: 16 amino acids. The CDR3 DNA sequence: TGCGCCAGCAGCTTGGAACCTAGCGGGACCTACAATGAGCAGTTCTTC. As protein: CASSLEPSGTYNEQFF.

This clonotype was detected ten times or more. This rearrangement joins TRBV5-1 to TRBJ1-1; tentative D call: TRBD1 (6 bases). Trimming left V 3 bases short and J 2 bases short, with 8 bases between. This CDR3 has 13 amino acids. Germline CDR1 reads SGHRS; CDR2 reads YFSETQ. DNA of the CDR3: TGCGCCAGCAGCTGGGGGGGCAACACTGAAGCTTTCTTT. It encodes CASSWGGNTEAFF.

This clonotype was observed a handful of times. V is TRBV20-1 and J is TRBJ1-5; weak D call: TRBD1 (5 bases). The CDR3 length is 10 residues. Trimming pared 8 bases from V and 6 bases from J, leaving 8 bases between. CDR1 DFQATT and CDR2 SNEGSKA come from the germline V gene (reference sequence). CDR3 amino acids: CSTRGQPQHF. The DNA of the CDR3 is TGCAGTACAAGGGGTCAGCCCCAGCATTTT.

The chain uses TRBV27 and TRBJ2-7, with D tentatively TRBD1 (6 bases). V was cut by 0 bases and J by 9 bases, with 12 bases left in between. CDR1 is MNHEY, CDR2 SMNVEV, per germline (reference sequence). The CDR3 totals 13 residues. The CDR3 DNA follows: TGTGCCAGCAGTTTATCTGGGGGCTTAAGGCAGTACGTC. Its protein is CASSLSGGLRQYV.

This clonotype was detected only a few times. V gene TRBV3-1 combines with J gene TRBJ1-1, with 7 bases that match TRBD1. There are 14 residues in the CDR3. The germline gives CDR1 LGHDT, CDR2 YNNKEL (reference sequence). J lost 10 bases, V lost 4 bases, and 12 bases had no gene match. CDR3 DNA: TGTGCCAGCAGCCGACGAGGGGGCGTTCAGGGAGCTTTCTTT. It translates to CASSRRGGVQGAFF.

This clonotype was seen many times. This rearrangement joins TRBV5-1 to TRBJ2-5; weak D call: TRBD2 (5 bases). Looked up from germline, CDR1 is SGHRS and CDR2 is YFSETQ. The CDR3 covers 15 residues. V lost 4 bases to trimming and J lost 5 bases, with 18 bases between them. CDR3 coding DNA: TGCGCCAGCAGCCAGAGTAGCGCGAATTCGGAGACCCAGTACTTC. As protein: CASSQSSANSETQYF. The full variable domain, completed using reference TRBV5-1 and TRBJ2-5, is KAGVTQTPRYLIKTRGQQVTLSCSPISGHRSVSWYQQTPGQGLQFLFEYFSETQRNKGNFPGRFSGRQFSNSRSEMNVSTLELGDSALYLCASSQSSANSETQYFGPGTRLLVL.

This clonotype was counted a few times. This sequence joins TRBV24-1 and TRBJ2-1; no firm D call. The V end was cut by 8 bases, the J end by 8 bases, with 12 bases between. CDR1 and CDR2 (germline): KGHDR, SFDVKD. The CDR3 runs 12 residues. The CDR3 DNA reads as TGTGCCACCACCGACTGGGCGGATGAGCAGTTCTTC. Encoded protein: CATTDWADEQFF.

This chain connects TRBV3-1 to TRBJ1-1, with unresolved D. Germline assignment: CDR1 LGHDT and CDR2 YNNKEL (reference sequence). V shed 6 bases and J shed 10 bases, with 15 bases lying between them. The CDR3 contains 12 residues. The CDR3 DNA follows: TGTGCCAGCAGTTCCGACGCCGGTTCAGCTTTCTTT. The encoded protein is CASSSDAGSAFF. Based on the CDR3 plus reference TRBV3-1 and TRBJ1-1, the full variable domain is DTAVSQTPKYLVTQMGNDKSIKCEQNLGHDTMYWYKQDSKKFLKIMFSYNNKELIINETVPNRFSPKSPDKAHLNLHINSLELGDSAVYFCASSSDAGSAFFGQGTRLTVV.

V and J are TRBV15 and TRBJ1-6; D remains ambiguous. In germline, CDR1 is LNHNV, CDR2 YYDKDF (reference sequence). The CDR3 runs 14 residues. The ends were cut back, 4 bases at V and 8 bases at J, with 12 bases in the middle. In DNA, the CDR3 is TGTGCCACCAGCACTTTCGATCGAGATTCACCCCTCCACTTT. This translates into CATSTFDRDSPLHF.

V gene TRBV7-3 combines with J gene TRBJ2-2; 7 bases match TRBD2. Per germline, CDR1 SGHTA and CDR2 FQGTGA. Trimming removed 5 bases from V and 6 bases from J; junction bases left unmatched: 9. The CDR3 sequence is 15 residues long. The CDR3 coding sequence is TGTGCCAGCAGCCCGCAGCGGGATCCCGCCGGGGAGCTGTTTTTT. Amino acids: CASSPQRDPAGELFF.

V usage is TRBV9 and J usage is TRBJ2-5, with 10 bases aligning to TRBD2. Germline V gene data show CDR1 as SGDLS and CDR2 as YYNGEE. The CDR3 is made up of 16 amino acids. V was pared by 2 bases and J by 5 bases, with 9 bases of the junction left unmatched. The chain's CDR3 is CASSVSSGSTGETQYF. The CDR3 nucleotides read TGTGCCAGCAGCGTTTCTAGCGGGAGTACTGGCGAGACCCAGTACTTC.

In its sample, this clonotype was seen a few times. The V and J genes are TRBV24-1 and TRBJ2-1, with TRBD2 as a possible D gene (6 bases). CDR3 size: 15 residues. V lost 3 bases, J lost 7 bases, and 15 bases lay in between. Germline CDR1 and CDR2: KGHDR and SFDVKD. DNA of the CDR3: TGTGCCACCAGTGATGGCGGGGCCAGGGATAATGAGCAGTTCTTC. Translated, it gives CATSDGGARDNEQFF.

This chain joins TRBV12-3 or TRBV12-4 and TRBJ2-3, with TRBD1 identical over 8 bases. The trim removed 5 bases at V and 6 bases at J, leaving 4 bases unmatched. The length of the CDR3 is 13 residues. Here the CDR3 DNA reads TGTGCCAGCAGTGGGGGGACAGGTGATACGCAGTATTTT. It specifies CASSGGTGDTQYF.

The chain employs TRBV10-3 and TRBJ2-6, with TRBD1 matching over 8 bases. The CDR3 has 19 residues. Germline loops: CDR1 ENHRY, CDR2 SYGVKD. V shed 4 bases and J 0 bases; nucleotides not matched to a gene: 11. The CDR3 sequence: CAISGETGGPLSGANVLTF. The DNA of the CDR3 is TGTGCCATCAGTGGGGAAACAGGGGGTCCACTCTCTGGGGCCAACGTCCTGACTTTC.

This clonotype was detected only a few times. The V call is TRBV27, the J call TRBJ2-1; D may be TRBD2 (6 bases). This CDR3 spans 14 amino acids. Trimming removed 8 bases from V and 4 bases from J, with 15 bases in between. Germline lookup yields CDR1 MNHEY and CDR2 SMNVEV (reference sequence). The CDR3 loop reads CASSRDFPYNEQFF. The CDR3 coding sequence is TGTGCCAGCTCCCGGGACTTCCCTTACAATGAGCAGTTCTTC.

This clonotype was detected only a few times. The CDR3 here is CASSGPSLDRTYNEQFF. The CDR3 DNA is TGTGCCAGCAGTGGGCCGTCATTGGACCGAACCTACAATGAGCAGTTCTTC. The genes are TRBV12-3 or TRBV12-4 and TRBJ2-1, with D unresolved. V lost 5 bases and J lost 2, with 19 bases in between. This CDR3 is 17 amino acids long.

This chain connects TRBV3-1 to TRBJ1-3; TRBD1 is a possible D gene (6 bases). CDR3 length: 14 amino acids. CDR1 LGHDT and CDR2 YNNKEL come from the germline V gene (reference sequence). The V gene lost 5 bases and the J gene lost 4 bases, with 12 bases spanning the gap. The CDR3 spells CASSRRGQGNTIYF. CDR3 bases: TGTGCCAGCAGCAGGCGGGGGCAGGGAAACACCATATATTTT. Full variable domain (rest looked up from reference TRBV3-1 and TRBJ1-3): DTAVSQTPKYLVTQMGNDKSIKCEQNLGHDTMYWYKQDSKKFLKIMFSYNNKELIINETVPNRFSPKSPDKAHLNLHINSLELGDSAVYFCASSRRGQGNTIYFGEGSWLTVV.

This chain connects TRBV5-5 to TRBJ1-1, with unresolved D. Trimming pared 2 bases from V and 1 base from J, leaving 9 bases between. Per germline, CDR1 SGHKS and CDR2 YYEKEE (reference sequence). This CDR3 contains 14 residues. The CDR3 region is CASSLSPQNTEAFF. The CDR3 DNA reads as TGTGCCAGCAGCTTATCTCCCCAGAACACTGAAGCTTTCTTT.

This clonotype has just a few counts. The J gene is TRBJ1-6, the V gene TRBV12-3 or TRBV12-4; D may be TRBD1 (6 bases). Trimming removed 1 base at V and 8 bases at J, with 9 bases between. CDR3 length equals 14 residues. CDR3 sequence (DNA): TGTGCCAGCAGTTTAGGGACAGCCTATTCACCCCTCCACTTT. Translated, it gives CASSLGTAYSPLHF.

This clonotype has more than one count but fewer than ten. The CDR3 spells CASNSGGAIATEAFF. CDR3 bases: TGTGCCAGCAACTCGGGGGGCGCGATAGCCACTGAAGCTTTCTTT. The chain uses TRBV6-1 and TRBJ1-1; D may be TRBD1 (6 bases). Germline loops: CDR1 MNHNS, CDR2 SASEGT. The length of the CDR3 is 15 residues. The germline V and J ends were trimmed by 7 bases and 4 bases, with 19 bases remaining between them.

V is TRBV10-3 and J is TRBJ2-7, with no clear D. This CDR3 is 12 amino acids long. The germline V gene has CDR1 ENHRY and CDR2 SYGVKD. Trimming took off 7 bases at V and 3 bases at J, with 10 bases between the two ends. Written as DNA, the CDR3 is TGTGCCATCACTGGGATTCTCTACGAGCAGTACGTC. It encodes CAITGILYEQYV.

The chain joins TRBV27 to TRBJ2-7; 11 bases are a match to TRBD2. CDR1 is MNHEY, CDR2 SMNVEV, per germline (reference sequence). The CDR3 spans 15 residues. J lost 3 bases, V lost 5 bases, and 6 bases had no gene match. The CDR3 sequence is CASSPRLAGIYEQYV. CDR3 coding DNA: TGTGCCAGCAGTCCGCGACTAGCGGGGATCTACGAGCAGTACGTC.

This clonotype was seen a few times. The rearrangement joins TRBV5-1 to TRBJ2-1; 12 nucleotides align to TRBD2. This CDR3 is 16 amino acids long. Trimming cost V 0 bases and J 7 bases; bases outside gene matches: 5. Germline CDR1 reads SGHRS; CDR2 reads YFSETQ. The CDR3 loop reads CASSLALAGGPNEQFF. CDR3 nucleotides: TGCGCCAGCAGCTTGGCTCTAGCGGGAGGGCCTAATGAGCAGTTCTTC.

There are a few counts of this clonotype. The chain recombines TRBV6-5 with TRBJ2-3; D might be TRBD1 (6 bases). This CDR3 region has 18 residues. Deletions cut 3 bases from V and 2 bases from J, with 21 bases between. Per germline, CDR1 MNHEY and CDR2 SVGAGI. CDR3 residues: CASSYSSTGHKSTDTQYF. The CDR3 DNA is TGTGCCAGCAGTTATTCCTCGACAGGCCATAAATCCACAGATACGCAGTATTTT.

The V call is TRBV5-1, the J call TRBJ1-1, with TRBD1 identical over 9 bases. Unmatched junction bases numbered 5, after V lost 1 base and J lost 4 bases. Germline-derived CDR1 and CDR2 are SGHRS and YFSETQ. This CDR3 has 15 residues. The CDR3, as DNA: TGCGCCAGCAGCTTGATACAGGGGGCGGGCACTGAAGCTTTCTTT. This encodes CASSLIQGAGTEAFF.